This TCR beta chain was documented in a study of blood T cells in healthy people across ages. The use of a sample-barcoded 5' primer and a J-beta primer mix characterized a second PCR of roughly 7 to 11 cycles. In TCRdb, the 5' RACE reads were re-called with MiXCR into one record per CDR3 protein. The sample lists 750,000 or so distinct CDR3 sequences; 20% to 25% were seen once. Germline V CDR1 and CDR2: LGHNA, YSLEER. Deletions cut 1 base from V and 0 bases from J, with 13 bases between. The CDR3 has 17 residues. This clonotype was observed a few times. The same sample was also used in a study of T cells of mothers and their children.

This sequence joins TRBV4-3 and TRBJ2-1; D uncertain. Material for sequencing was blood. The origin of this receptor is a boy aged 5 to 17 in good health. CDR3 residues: CASSQGRRPFSYNEQFF. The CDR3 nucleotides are TGCGCCAGCAGCCAAGGGCGGCGGCCTTTCTCCTACAATGAGCAGTTCTTC.